Listed here is a single T cell receptor (beta chain). This clone was found once. No cognate antigen has been identified for it. No base-level quality is on record; no much larger clone is a single base apart. CD8 naive samples were CD45RO-negative cells positively selected for CCR7, giving a CD45RA+CCR7+ population that excluded TemRA cells. The donors were healthy, HIV-negative adults who had no recently reported acute infections or vaccinations. Every donor was a Caucasian adult residing in Nashville, Tennessee, USA. Blood was obtained by leukapheresis, after which PBMCs were separated by Ficoll-Histopaque density gradient centrifugation and cryopreserved in liquid nitrogen vapor phase. Analytical flow cytometry was used to check the purity and quantity of each magnetically sorted T cell population. Each sorted fraction had its genomic DNA isolated and then quantified by UV absorbance on a Nanodrop 2000c.

This sample stems from a study of shared clonotypes between healthy human individuals (dated by TCRdb to 2018 to 2021). Study-wide context: The cohort included a few men and a couple of women between 18 and 49 years of age. For each donor, three plates each were used for CD4 naive and CD4 memory, two plates were used for CD8 naive, and one plate was used for CD8 memory. Blood TCR repertoires of a handful of healthy adults were deeply sequenced to estimate repertoire size and the extent of clonotype sharing between individuals. To increase sequencing depth and limit assay-specific biases, TCR repertoire library preparation and sequencing were carried out by different laboratories using diverse techniques. Leukapheresis yielded between about 0.9 and 10 billion PBMCs per donor.

Using the deep immunoSEQ assay, TCR CDR3 regions were amplified from genomic DNA by multiplex PCR. Extracted genomic DNA from each cell subset was distributed evenly across all wells of several immunoSEQ 96-well plates, and each plate was treated as a replicate. For sorted subsets, around 200 ng genomic DNA, equal to tens of thousands of T cell genomes, was loaded into each replicate PCR. Purified libraries were measured with a Qubit 3.0 fluorometer, size-checked on a Bioanalyzer 2100, and measured again with the KAPA Library Quantification kit. Each immunoSEQ 96-well plate was sequenced on its own single-read 150-cycle Illumina NextSeq 550 flow cell. As for how the authors treated the data: Because the immunoSEQ output included only junctional sequences and no quality scores, the filtering could not be the same as the filtering used for full-length reads. To assign V/J genes and CDR3, sequences were annotated against IMGT germline references using PyIR, a Python wrapper for IgBLAST v1.9. Reads were filtered out if the reads had weak V/J assignments (E-value above 1e-6), no CDR3, stop codons, out-of-frame junctions, or ambiguous translated residues. V3J clonotypes were defined as sequences sharing the same inferred V gene, J gene, and CDR3 amino acid sequence. Percentage overlap between repertoires was calculated by dividing the number of shared unique clonotypes by the size of the smaller repertoire. Repertoire richness was assessed with RTK rarefaction, the Chao1 estimator, and Recon v2.1 estimates of unobserved clonotypes. For all TCRbeta clonotypes obtained by the gDNA method from four donors, generation probabilities were computed with OLGA. Imported from immuneACCESS, the table was reduced by TCRdb to in-frame sequences with V and J called. These copies leave out some clones; in studies compared against another copy, an unresolved V gene accounts for under half, and the cause of the remainder is not known. The V and J calls and clone size are taken from that table; D and trimming were inferred from the DNA. The sample contains millions of clones, just under 95% of them found a single time. The ten most abundant clones make up more than 0.95% of the sample.

The V end loses 10 bases and the J end loses 3 bases, and a stretch of 12 bases separates them. The CDR3 has 13 amino acids, counting the end cysteine and phenylalanine. The entry retains the CDR3 DNA only, 39 bases that are in frame from base 1. CDR1 and CDR2 (MNHNY, SVGAGI) derive from the germline V gene (reference sequence). Broader findings and caveats from the paper: Larger estimated clonotype richness was generally found for naive subsets than for memory subsets. Only blood was sampled, and tissue TCR repertoires likely differ from those in blood. Even with the large sequencing depth, rarefaction of the sorted-subset datasets indicated that sequencing was incomplete. Compared with non-shared clonotypes, clonotypes shared by all four sorted-subset donors had higher generation probabilities. Based on pairwise subsampling, the degree of clonotype sharing among donors was expected to be affected by sequencing depth. Because the study included only a small number of donors, the genetic and exposure-history diversity represented was limited. Across a handful of donors, roughly 5.4% of naive CD4, roughly 3.8% of naive CD8, about 2.3% of memory CD4, and approximately 0.4% of memory CD8 clonotypes were shared.

The sample consisted of naive CD8+ T cells sorted from blood. Explained via the paper, the cell subset or site label denotes: CD45RA+CCR7+. The origin of this receptor is a man aged 18 to 30 in good health. The V gene is TRBV6-6 and the J gene is TRBJ2-2; the D gene cannot be named for sure. The sequenced DNA is TGTGCCAAAAGGGATTCGGACACCGGGGAGCTGTTTTTT. This encodes CAKRDSDTGELFF.